This TCR beta chain comes out of a study of cytomegalovirus exposure and HLA in healthy donors. General observations from the study: An assumption of roughly uniform sequencing depth across donors underlay the presence/absence analyses. There were several of the most significant clusters that appeared linked to common viral pathogens in a later analysis. V segments that were indistinguishable, TRBV6-2 and TRBV6-3 among them, were omitted from analysis.

Germline loops: CDR1 SGHVS, CDR2 FQNEAQ. The CDR3 consists of 15 residues. With 5 bases clipped from V and 7 bases from J, the junction kept 10 bases outside the gene matches. In this sample, this clone turned up a few times. The antigen is unknown. PCR amplification relied on 60 Vbeta primers (plus 13 Jbeta primers). The table came from immunoSEQ multiplex PCR; TCRdb's copy has only in-frame clones and leaves some out. The profile shows about 120,000 clones, about three fifths of them singletons. The receptor was derived from a woman aged 40 to 49 in good health and CMV-seropositive. The specimen was PBMCs. The J gene is TRBJ2-1, the V gene TRBV7-8, with TRBD2 identical over 8 bases. The CDR3 loop is CASSLSGGAGNEQFF. For the CDR3, the DNA is TGTGCCAGCAGCCTCTCCGGGGGGGCCGGGAATGAGCAGTTCTTC. Full variable domain (rest looked up from reference TRBV7-8 and TRBJ2-1): GAGVSQSPRYKVAKRGQDVALRCDPISGHVSLFWYQQALGQGPEFLTYFQNEAQLDKSGLPSDRFFAERPEGSVSTLKIQRTQQEDSAVYLCASSLSGGAGNEQFFGPGTRLTVL.